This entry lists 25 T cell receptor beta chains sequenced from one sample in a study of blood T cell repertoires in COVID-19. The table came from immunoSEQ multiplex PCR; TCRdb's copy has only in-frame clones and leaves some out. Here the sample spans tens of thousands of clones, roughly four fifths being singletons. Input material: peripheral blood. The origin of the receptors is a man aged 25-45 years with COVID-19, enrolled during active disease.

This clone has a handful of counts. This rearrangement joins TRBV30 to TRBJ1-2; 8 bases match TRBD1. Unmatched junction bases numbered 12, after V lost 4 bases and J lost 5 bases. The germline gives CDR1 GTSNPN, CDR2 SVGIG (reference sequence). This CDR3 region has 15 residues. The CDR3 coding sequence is TGTGCCTGGACAGCAGCCCGGACAGGGACGTATGGCTACACCTTC. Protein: CAWTAARTGTYGYTF.

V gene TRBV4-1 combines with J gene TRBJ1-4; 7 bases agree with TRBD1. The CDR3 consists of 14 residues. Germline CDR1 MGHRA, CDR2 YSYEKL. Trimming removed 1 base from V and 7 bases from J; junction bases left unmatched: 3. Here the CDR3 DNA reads TGCGCCAGCAGCCAAGGCACAGGGGCTGAAAAACTGTTTTTT. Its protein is CASSQGTGAEKLFF.

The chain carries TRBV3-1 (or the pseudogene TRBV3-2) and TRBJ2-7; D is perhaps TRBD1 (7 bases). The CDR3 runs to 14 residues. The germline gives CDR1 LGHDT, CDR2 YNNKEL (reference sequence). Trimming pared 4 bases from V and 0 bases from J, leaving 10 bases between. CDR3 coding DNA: TGTGCCAGCAGCCTCAGGGGGGTCTCCTACGAGCAGTACTTC. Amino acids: CASSLRGVSYEQYF.

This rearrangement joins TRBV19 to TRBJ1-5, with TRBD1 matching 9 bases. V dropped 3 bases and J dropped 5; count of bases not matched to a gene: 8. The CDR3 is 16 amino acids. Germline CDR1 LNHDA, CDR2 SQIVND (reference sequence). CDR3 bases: TGTGCCAGTAGTATGAGTGGGGACAGGGAGGATCAGCCCCAGCATTTT. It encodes CASSMSGDREDQPQHF.

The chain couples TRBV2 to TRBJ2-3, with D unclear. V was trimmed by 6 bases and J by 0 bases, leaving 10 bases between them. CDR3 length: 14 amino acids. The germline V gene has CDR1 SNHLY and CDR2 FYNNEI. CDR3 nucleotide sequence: TGTGCCAGCAGCCCCCCTCGTAGCACAGATACGCAGTATTTT. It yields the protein CASSPPRSTDTQYF.

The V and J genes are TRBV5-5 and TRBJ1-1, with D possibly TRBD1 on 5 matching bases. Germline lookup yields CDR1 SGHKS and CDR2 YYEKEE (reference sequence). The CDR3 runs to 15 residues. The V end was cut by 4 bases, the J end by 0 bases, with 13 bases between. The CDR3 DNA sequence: TGTGCCAGCAGCGTCCCATGGGGGGTGAACACTGAAGCTTTCTTT. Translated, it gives CASSVPWGVNTEAFF.

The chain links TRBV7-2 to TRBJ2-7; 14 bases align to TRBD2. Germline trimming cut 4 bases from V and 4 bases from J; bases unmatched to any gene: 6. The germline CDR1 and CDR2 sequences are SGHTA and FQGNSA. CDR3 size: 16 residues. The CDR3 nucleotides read TGTGCCAGCAGCTCCGGGACTAGCGGGAGTAGTTACGAGCAGTACTTC. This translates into CASSSGTSGSSYEQYF. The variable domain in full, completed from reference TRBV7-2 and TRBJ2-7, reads GAGVSQSPSNKVTEKGKDVELRCDPISGHTALYWYRQSLGQGLEFLIYFQGNSAPDKSGLPSDRFSAERTGGSVSTLTIQRTQQEDSAVYLCASSSGTSGSSYEQYFGPGTRLTVT.

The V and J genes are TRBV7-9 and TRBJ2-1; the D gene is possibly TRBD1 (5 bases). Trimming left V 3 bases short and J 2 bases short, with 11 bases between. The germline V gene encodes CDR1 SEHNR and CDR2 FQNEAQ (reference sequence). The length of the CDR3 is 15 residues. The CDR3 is CASSLGQRTYNEQFF. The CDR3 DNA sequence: TGTGCCAGCAGCTTGGGGCAGCGAACCTACAATGAGCAGTTCTTC.

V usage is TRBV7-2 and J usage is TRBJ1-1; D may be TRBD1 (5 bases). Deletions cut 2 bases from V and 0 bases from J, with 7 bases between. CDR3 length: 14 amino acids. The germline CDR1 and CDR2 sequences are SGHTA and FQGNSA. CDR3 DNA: TGTGCCAGCAGCTTACGACAGCTGAACACTGAAGCTTTCTTT. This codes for CASSLRQLNTEAFF.

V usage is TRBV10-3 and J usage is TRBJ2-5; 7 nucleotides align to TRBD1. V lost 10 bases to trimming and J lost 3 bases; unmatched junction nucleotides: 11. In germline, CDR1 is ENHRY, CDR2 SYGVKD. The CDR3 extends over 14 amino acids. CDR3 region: CATAPSTGEETQYF. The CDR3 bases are TGTGCCACCGCCCCGAGTACAGGGGAAGAGACCCAGTACTTC.

In nucleotides, the CDR3 is TGTGCCAGCAGTGAGCGGGACTCGACCACAGATACGCAGTATTTT. Amino acids: CASSERDSTTDTQYF. The chain uses TRBV2 and TRBJ2-3, with TRBD2 as a possible D gene (6 bases). V was clipped by 3 bases and J by 2 bases, with 12 bases between them. The CDR3 has 15 amino acids. The germline gives CDR1 SNHLY, CDR2 FYNNEI.

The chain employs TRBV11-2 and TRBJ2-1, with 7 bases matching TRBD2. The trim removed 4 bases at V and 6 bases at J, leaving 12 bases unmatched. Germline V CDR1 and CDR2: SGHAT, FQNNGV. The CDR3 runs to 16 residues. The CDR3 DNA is TGTGCCAGCAGCTACACACTAGCGCCTCCTAGCAATGAGCAGTTCTTC. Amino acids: CASSYTLAPPSNEQFF.

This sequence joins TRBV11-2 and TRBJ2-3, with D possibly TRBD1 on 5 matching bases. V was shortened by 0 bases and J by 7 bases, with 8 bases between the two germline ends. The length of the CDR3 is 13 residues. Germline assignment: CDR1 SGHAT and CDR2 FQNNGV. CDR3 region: CASSLERGNTQYF. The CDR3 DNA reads TGTGCCAGCAGCTTAGAAAGGGGAAATACGCAGTATTTT.

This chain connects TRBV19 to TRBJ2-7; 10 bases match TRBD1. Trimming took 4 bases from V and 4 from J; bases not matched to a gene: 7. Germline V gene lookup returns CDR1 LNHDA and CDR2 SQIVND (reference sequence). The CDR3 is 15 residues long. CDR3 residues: CASSSHRDRGYEQYF. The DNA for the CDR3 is TGTGCCAGTAGTAGCCACCGGGACAGGGGATACGAGCAGTACTTC.

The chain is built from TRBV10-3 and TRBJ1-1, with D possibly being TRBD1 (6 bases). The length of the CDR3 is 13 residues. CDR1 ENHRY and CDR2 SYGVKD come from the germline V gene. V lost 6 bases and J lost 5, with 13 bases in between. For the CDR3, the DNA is TGTGCCATCAGAGTCAGGGGAAGTACTGAAGCTTTCTTT. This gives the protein CAIRVRGSTEAFF.

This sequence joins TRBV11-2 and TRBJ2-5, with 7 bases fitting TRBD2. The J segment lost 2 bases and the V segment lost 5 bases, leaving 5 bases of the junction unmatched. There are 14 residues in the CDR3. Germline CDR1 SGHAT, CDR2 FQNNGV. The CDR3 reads CASSQGLHQETQYF. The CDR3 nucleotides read TGTGCCAGCAGCCAGGGACTACATCAAGAGACCCAGTACTTC.

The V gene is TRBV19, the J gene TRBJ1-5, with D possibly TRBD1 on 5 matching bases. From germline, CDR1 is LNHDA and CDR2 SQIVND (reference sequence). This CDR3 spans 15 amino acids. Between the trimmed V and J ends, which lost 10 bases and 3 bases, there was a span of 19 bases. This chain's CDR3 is CATTADGHTNQPQHF. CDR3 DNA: TGTGCCACTACCGCCGACGGACATACCAATCAGCCCCAGCATTTT.

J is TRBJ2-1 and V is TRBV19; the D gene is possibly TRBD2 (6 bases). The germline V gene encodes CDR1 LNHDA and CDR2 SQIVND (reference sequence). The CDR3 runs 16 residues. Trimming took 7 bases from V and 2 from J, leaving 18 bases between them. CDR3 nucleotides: TGTGCCAGTAAGAGCGGGCACTCCAGCCCCTACAATGAGCAGTTCTTC. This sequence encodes CASKSGHSSPYNEQFF.

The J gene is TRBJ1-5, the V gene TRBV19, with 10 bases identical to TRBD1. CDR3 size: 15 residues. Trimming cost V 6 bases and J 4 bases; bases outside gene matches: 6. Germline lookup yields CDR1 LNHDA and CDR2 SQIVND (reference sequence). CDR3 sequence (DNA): TGTGCCAGTAGGATGGACAGGGGGAATAATCAGCCCCAGCATTTT. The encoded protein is CASRMDRGNNQPQHF.

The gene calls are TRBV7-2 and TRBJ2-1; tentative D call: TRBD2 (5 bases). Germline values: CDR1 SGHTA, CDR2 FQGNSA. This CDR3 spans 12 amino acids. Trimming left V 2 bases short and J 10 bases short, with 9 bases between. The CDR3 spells CASSLKRAEQFF. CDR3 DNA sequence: TGTGCCAGCAGCTTAAAGAGGGCCGAGCAGTTCTTC.

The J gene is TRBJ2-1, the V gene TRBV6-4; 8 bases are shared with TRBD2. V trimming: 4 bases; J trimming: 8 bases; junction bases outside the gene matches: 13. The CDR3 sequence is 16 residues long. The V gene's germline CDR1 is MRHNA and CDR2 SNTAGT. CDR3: CASSARAAAGGDEQFF. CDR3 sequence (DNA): TGTGCCAGCAGTGCCCGGGCAGCTGCGGGGGGTGATGAGCAGTTCTTC.

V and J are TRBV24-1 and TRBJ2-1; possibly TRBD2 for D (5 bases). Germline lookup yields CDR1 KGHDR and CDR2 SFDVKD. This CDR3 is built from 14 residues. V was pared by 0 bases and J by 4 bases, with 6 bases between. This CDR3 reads CATSDLRGYNEQFF. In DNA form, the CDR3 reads TGTGCCACCAGTGATTTGCGGGGTTACAATGAGCAGTTCTTC.

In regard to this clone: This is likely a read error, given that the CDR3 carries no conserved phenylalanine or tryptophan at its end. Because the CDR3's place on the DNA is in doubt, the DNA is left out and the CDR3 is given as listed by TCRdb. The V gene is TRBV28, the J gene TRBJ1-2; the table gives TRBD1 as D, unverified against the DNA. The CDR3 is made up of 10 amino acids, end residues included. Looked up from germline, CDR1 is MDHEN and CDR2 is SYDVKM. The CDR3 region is CASTTGWLHL.

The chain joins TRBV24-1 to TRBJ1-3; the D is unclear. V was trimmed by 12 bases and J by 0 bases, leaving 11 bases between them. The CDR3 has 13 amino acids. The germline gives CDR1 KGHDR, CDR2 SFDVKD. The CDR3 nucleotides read TGTGCCGCCACAACTTTCTCTGGAAACACCATATATTTT. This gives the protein CAATTFSGNTIYF.

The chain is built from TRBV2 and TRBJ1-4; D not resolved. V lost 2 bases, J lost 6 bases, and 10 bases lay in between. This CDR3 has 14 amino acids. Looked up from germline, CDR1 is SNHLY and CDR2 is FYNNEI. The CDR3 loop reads CASSESRMDEKLFF. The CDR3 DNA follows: TGTGCCAGCAGTGAAAGCAGGATGGATGAAAAACTGTTTTTT.